These T cell receptor beta chains were read from a single sample in a study of long-term antiretroviral therapy in people with HIV. TCRdb's table, derived via immunoSEQ multiplex PCR, lists solely in-frame clones and lacks some. The data contain 25,000 to 35,000 clones, approximately 78% of them singletons. The sample consisted of unsorted PBMCs, taken 2.9 years after starting antiretroviral therapy. The receptors here all came from a man aged 50 or older with HIV. Both conserved end residues are part of each CDR3. D genes are given only for firm matches. Where a row states a size, it is once, few, many or the class of an expanded clone; other rows omit it.

>NA|TRBD1|TRBV4-1|TRBJ2-7
CASSQAPDRLAYEQYF
TGCGCCAGCAGCCAAGCCCCGGACAGGCTTGCCTACGAGCAGTACTTC
>NA|TRBD1|TRBV11-2|TRBJ2-7
CASSSPGQGVGYEQYF
TGTGCCAGCAGCTCTCCCGGACAGGGTGTTGGCTACGAGCAGTACTTC
>NA|NA|TRBV7-2|TRBJ1-2
CASSFTTVPMSYTF
TGTGCCAGCAGCTTTACGACAGTACCGATGAGCTACACCTTC
>NA|NA|TRBV5-1|TRBJ1-1
CASSSKTVNTEAFF
TGCGCCAGCAGTTCGAAGACAGTGAACACTGAAGCTTTCTTT
>NA|TRBD1|TRBV4-3|TRBJ2-3
CASSLRRGGLSDTQYF
TGCGCCAGCAGCCTAAGGCGAGGGGGCCTTTCGGATACGCAGTATTTT
>NA|NA|TRBV19|TRBJ1-1
CASSIDQVTNTEAFF
TGTGCCAGTAGTATAGACCAGGTCACGAACACTGAAGCTTTCTTT
>NA|NA|TRBV7-8|TRBJ1-2
CASSSYGAGGYTF
TGTGCCAGCAGCTCCTACGGGGCTGGAGGCTACACCTTC
>once|NA|TRBV7-9|TRBJ2-3
CATRWGAADTQYF
TGTGCCACCCGGTGGGGGGCAGCAGATACGCAGTATTTT
>once|NA|TRBV7-8|TRBJ1-1
CASSPFRLTEMNTEAFF
TGTGCCAGCAGCCCATTTCGCTTGACCGAAATGAACACTGAAGCTTTCTTT
>few|TRBD1|TRBV5-4|TRBJ2-1
CASRGTANEQFF
TGTGCCAGCAGGGGGACAGCCAATGAGCAGTTCTTC
>once|TRBD1|TRBV19|TRBJ1-1
CASKAGDRRNTEAFF
TGTGCCAGTAAAGCCGGGGACAGGCGGAACACTGAAGCTTTCTTT
>NA|TRBD1|TRBV18|TRBJ2-6
CASSPDREKAGANVLTF
TGTGCCAGCTCTCCTGACAGGGAAAAGGCTGGGGCCAACGTCCTGACTTTC
>NA|TRBD1|TRBV7-8|TRBJ1-2
CASSLDRVYGYTF
TGTGCCAGCAGCTTGGACAGGGTCTATGGCTACACCTTC
>NA|NA|TRBV9|TRBJ1-4
CASSVEGGVSEKLFF
TGTGCCAGCAGCGTAGAGGGGGGCGTTAGTGAAAAACTGTTTTTT
>NA|TRBD1|TRBV7-9|TRBJ1-2
CASSSGQGSYGYTF
TGTGCCAGCAGCTCGGGACAGGGATCGTATGGCTACACCTTC
>NA|TRBD1|TRBV2|TRBJ1-2
CASSEGQGVYYGYTF
TGTGCCAGCAGTGAAGGACAGGGGGTTTACTATGGCTACACCTTC
>NA|TRBD1|TRBV28|TRBJ1-6
CASSLWEGANNSPLHF
TGTGCCAGCAGTTTATGGGAGGGGGCGAACAATTCACCCCTCCACTTT
>NA|NA|TRBV28|TRBJ2-6
CASSDPRGKASGANVLTF
TGTGCCAGCAGTGACCCCAGGGGAAAGGCTTCTGGGGCCAACGTCCTGACTTTC
>medium-sized|NA|TRBV5-1|TRBJ2-3
CASRGDGSTDTQYF
TGCGCCAGCCGAGGGGACGGGAGCACAGATACGCAGTATTTT
>NA|TRBD1|TRBV9|TRBJ1-1
CASSTSGTVNTEAFF
TGTGCCAGCAGCACCTCCGGGACAGTAAACACTGAAGCTTTCTTT
>NA|NA|TRBV10-2|TRBJ2-7
CASSESIGAYEQYF
TGCGCCAGCAGTGAGTCGATAGGGGCCTACGAGCAGTACTTC
>NA|NA|TRBV9|TRBJ2-3
CASNTRDGFGDTQYF
TGTGCCAGCAACACCAGGGACGGTTTTGGGGATACGCAGTATTTT
>NA|NA|TRBV6-5|TRBJ1-1
CASSYARRATEAFF
TGTGCCAGCAGTTACGCCCGGCGTGCCACTGAAGCTTTCTTT
>NA|TRBD1|TRBV4-1|TRBJ1-5
CASSRTTGGGQPQHF
TGCGCCAGCAGCCGAACAACAGGGGGCGGTCAGCCCCAGCATTTT
>few|NA|TRBV28|TRBJ2-3
CASSATFTDTQYF
TGTGCCAGCAGTGCGACTTTCACAGATACGCAGTATTTT
>NA|TRBD1|TRBV4-1|TRBJ1-1
CASSQGTGDAFF
TGCGCCAGCAGCCAGGGGACAGGGGACGCTTTCTTT
>once|TRBD2|TRBV27|TRBJ2-1
CASSLWGGREQFF
TGTGCCAGCAGTTTATGGGGGGGAAGGGAGCAGTTCTTC
>NA|TRBD1|TRBV7-9|TRBJ2-7
CASSSVGGQGSYEQYF
TGTGCCAGCAGCTCCGTCGGTGGACAGGGTAGCTACGAGCAGTACTTC
>NA|TRBD1|TRBV19|TRBJ1-1
CAITGGTEAFF
TGTGCCATTACAGGGGGCACTGAAGCTTTCTTT